This passage covers 31 T cell receptor beta chains from one sample sequenced in a study of beta chain features in type 1 diabetes. The entirety of the isolated RNA underwent reverse transcription, so expressed TCRB transcripts were sequenced. The data were produced by immunoSEQ multiplex PCR, yet TCRdb's version contains in-frame clones alone and is incomplete. This sample has 130,000 to 150,000 clones, with 6.5% to 8.5% found just once. Material: central memory CD4+ T cells from blood. The source is a woman in her twenties or thirties in good health.

Relative to its sample, this clone is medium-sized. This CDR3 is CASSLGHRDRSYEQYF. DNA of the CDR3: TGCGCCAGCAGCCTGGGCCACCGGGACAGGTCCTACGAGCAGTACTTC. V usage is TRBV5-1 and J usage is TRBJ2-7; 8 nucleotides line up with TRBD1. In germline, CDR1 is SGHRS, CDR2 YFSETQ. The CDR3 length is 16 residues. The V gene end was trimmed by 4 bases and the J gene end by 1 base; junction bases not matched to a gene: 10.

The V and J genes are TRBV7-2 and TRBJ1-2; 7 nucleotides agree with TRBD1. V trimming: 4 bases; J trimming: 8 bases; junction bases outside the gene matches: 1. The length of the CDR3 is 11 residues. Germline V lookup: CDR1 SGHTA, CDR2 FQGNSA. This CDR3 reads CASSYRGGYTF. In DNA form, the CDR3 reads TGTGCCAGCAGCTACAGGGGCGGCTACACCTTC.

J is TRBJ2-7 and V is TRBV7-2; a possible D gene is TRBD2 (7 bases). Trimming cost V 2 bases and J 4 bases, with 15 bases left between them. The CDR3 length is 15 residues. Germline loops: CDR1 SGHTA, CDR2 FQGNSA. Here the CDR3 reads CASSLKNREGYEQYF. In DNA, the CDR3 is TGTGCCAGCAGCTTAAAGAACAGGGAGGGATACGAGCAGTACTTC.

This clone has a handful of counts. The CDR3 DNA reads as TGTGCCAGCAGTACCAACGCAGTGGGGGCCTCTGGAAACACCATATATTTT. Encoded protein: CASSTNAVGASGNTIYF. The chain uses TRBV2 and TRBJ1-3, with D maybe TRBD1 (6 bases). The V gene lost 5 bases and the J gene lost 0 bases, with 17 bases spanning the gap. The germline CDR1 and CDR2 sequences are SNHLY and FYNNEI. The CDR3 has 17 amino acids.

The V and J genes are TRBV5-1 and TRBJ2-1; 8 bases match TRBD2. Germline values: CDR1 SGHRS, CDR2 YFSETQ. J lost 9 bases, V lost 0 bases, and 14 bases had no gene match. The CDR3 loop spans 17 amino acids. CDR3 coding DNA: TGCGCCAGCAGCTTGGGACAAGCGGGAGTAGTGCGAGGTGAGCAGTTCTTC. Translated, it gives CASSLGQAGVVRGEQFF.

V usage is TRBV7-3 and J usage is TRBJ2-1, with 7 bases matching TRBD2. This CDR3 has 16 residues. Unmatched junction bases numbered 8, after V lost 4 bases and J lost 2 bases. Germline lookup yields CDR1 SGHTA and CDR2 FQGTGA. The CDR3 nucleotides read TGTGCCAGCAGCTCGGTATCCGGGACTACCTACAATGAGCAGTTCTTC. Translated: CASSSVSGTTYNEQFF.

This chain links TRBV11-3 with TRBJ2-7, with 10 bases lining up with TRBD2. Germline V gene sequence: CDR1 SGHNT, CDR2 YENEEA. This CDR3 is 18 amino acids long. V was clipped by 4 bases and J by 5 bases; unmatched bases: 17. CDR3 sequence reads: CASSSGQEIAGGGNEQYF. DNA of the CDR3: TGTGCCAGCAGCTCCGGACAGGAGATAGCGGGAGGTGGCAACGAGCAGTACTTC.

The chain uses TRBV6-1 and TRBJ2-7; the D gene is possibly TRBD2 (5 bases). Germline V gene data show CDR1 as MNHNS and CDR2 as SASEGT. Between the trimmed V and J ends, which lost 2 bases and 2 bases, there was a span of 10 bases. This CDR3 has 14 amino acids. DNA of the CDR3: TGTGCCAGCAGTGAAATCGGGGTCACCTACGAGCAGTACTTC. Encoded protein: CASSEIGVTYEQYF.

This clone was counted a few times. CDR3 amino acids: CASRTGTGAYEQYF. The CDR3 DNA sequence: TGTGCCAGCAGAACCGGGACAGGAGCCTACGAGCAGTACTTC. The rearrangement uses TRBV25-1 and TRBJ2-7; TRBD1 agrees at 8 bases. Germline loops: CDR1 MGHDK, CDR2 SYGVNS. With V trimmed by 6 bases and J by 2 bases, 6 bases remained unmatched. The CDR3 totals 14 residues.

This clone was recorded many times. This chain uses TRBV7-3 with TRBJ2-3; TRBD2 matches 11 bases. The CDR3 consists of 15 residues. Looked up from germline, CDR1 is SGHTA and CDR2 is FQGTGA. V trimming: 3 bases; J trimming: 5 bases; junction bases outside the gene matches: 4. CDR3 nucleotides: TGTGCCAGCAGCTTCGGGACTAGCGGCAAAGATACGCAGTATTTT. It is translated as CASSFGTSGKDTQYF.

Ten or more counts support this clone. The V gene is TRBV7-2, the J gene TRBJ2-7, with 7 bases lining up with TRBD1. V shed 8 bases, J shed 4 bases, and the junction held 11 bases outside the gene matches. Germline assignment: CDR1 SGHTA and CDR2 FQGNSA. The CDR3 sequence is 14 residues long. The CDR3 nucleotides read TGTGCCAGCGGATCCTACAGGGGCCGGTACGAGCAGTACTTC. Its protein product is CASGSYRGRYEQYF.

This clone was counted only a few times. The chain employs TRBV7-9 and TRBJ1-2; D may be TRBD1 (5 bases). Germline CDR1 SEHNR, CDR2 FQNEAQ (reference sequence). The CDR3 covers 14 residues. V lost 5 bases and J lost 6, with 16 bases in between. The CDR3 spells CASSGQITSHGYTF. Here the CDR3 DNA reads TGTGCCAGCAGCGGACAAATAACTTCCCATGGCTACACCTTC.

This clone has just a few counts. This rearrangement joins TRBV4-3 to TRBJ1-2, with 9 bases lining up with TRBD1. The germline CDR1 and CDR2 sequences are LGHNA and YSLEER. CDR3 length: 15 amino acids. Trimming at V came to 5 bases and at J to 0 bases, leaving 4 bases not matched to a gene. In DNA, the CDR3 is TGCGCCAGCAGCAGGGACAGGGCTGCTAACTATGGCTACACCTTC. Its translation: CASSRDRAANYGYTF.

V gene TRBV7-9 combines with J gene TRBJ2-5; 13 nucleotides agree with TRBD2. The CDR3 is made up of 15 amino acids. The junction had 4 bases not matched to a gene; V was cut back by 6 bases and J by 3 bases. Germline CDR1 is SEHNR and CDR2 is FQNEAQ (reference sequence). This chain's CDR3 is CASRAGTSGKETQYF. CDR3 nucleotide sequence: TGTGCCAGCAGAGCCGGGACTAGCGGGAAAGAGACCCAGTACTTC. Combining the CDR3 with reference TRBV7-9 and TRBJ2-5 gives the whole variable domain DTGVSQNPRHKITKRGQNVTFRCDPISEHNRLYWYRQTLGQGPEFLTYFQNEAQLEKSRLLSDRFSAERPKGSFSTLEIQRTEQGDSAMYLCASRAGTSGKETQYFGPGTRLLVL.

This clone has just a few counts. The rearrangement uses TRBV9 and TRBJ2-2; D is unresolved. V lost 0 bases, J lost 4 bases, and 10 bases lay in between. The CDR3 extends over 15 amino acids. Per the germline V gene, CDR1 is SGDLS and CDR2 is YYNGEE. The CDR3 reads CASSVVESATGELFF. The CDR3 coding sequence is TGTGCCAGCAGCGTAGTGGAGTCCGCCACCGGGGAGCTGTTTTTT.

This clone was picked up a small number of times. This sequence joins TRBV6-6 and TRBJ1-2; 8 bases fit TRBD1. CDR1 and CDR2 from the germline V gene are MNHNY and SVGAGI (reference sequence). This CDR3 has 12 residues. The junction had 3 bases not matched to a gene; V was cut back by 5 bases and J by 7 bases. In nucleotides, the CDR3 is TGTGCCAGCAGTCTGACAGGGGTTGGCTACACCTTC. It yields the protein CASSLTGVGYTF.

This clone was recorded many times. The V call is TRBV4-3, the J call TRBJ2-7; TRBD1 agrees at 8 bases. This CDR3 spans 15 amino acids. Germline V CDR1 and CDR2: LGHNA, YSLEER. The trim removed 1 base at V and 3 bases at J, leaving 5 bases unmatched. Written as DNA, the CDR3 is TGCGCCAGCAGCCAAGGGCCACAGGGGGTCTACGAGCAGTACTTC. Translating gives CASSQGPQGVYEQYF.

This clone was found a few times. The V gene is TRBV14, the J gene TRBJ1-2; D possibly corresponds to TRBD1 (5 bases). CDR1 and CDR2 (germline): SGHDN, FVKESK. The CDR3 sequence is 11 residues long. The V gene lost 4 bases and the J gene lost 5 bases, with 5 bases spanning the gap. The CDR3 here is CASSPGYGYTF. CDR3 bases: TGTGCCAGCAGCCCAGGGTATGGCTACACCTTC.

This clone was seen repeatedly, ten times or more. V and J are TRBV19 and TRBJ1-2; D is possibly TRBD1 (5 bases). The CDR3 has 13 amino acids. Germline V gene data show CDR1 as LNHDA and CDR2 as SQIVND (reference sequence). V lost 9 bases, J lost 4 bases, and 15 bases lay in between. The CDR3 nucleotides are TGTGCCAGCCGTGGGGGGACCGGCTATGGCTACACCTTC. This translates into CASRGGTGYGYTF.

The V call is TRBV11-2, the J call TRBJ2-3, with 10 bases lining up with TRBD2. Germline-derived CDR1 and CDR2 are SGHAT and FQNNGV. This CDR3 is built from 16 residues. V lost 1 base, J lost 4 bases, and 5 bases stayed unmatched. The CDR3 nucleotides read TGTGCCAGCAGCTTAGCCCCGGGACTAGCGTCAGATACGCAGTATTTT. It translates to CASSLAPGLASDTQYF.

This clone has only a few counts. V gene TRBV19 combines with J gene TRBJ1-5, with TRBD1 identical over 7 bases. Germline CDR1 and CDR2: LNHDA and SQIVND (reference sequence). This CDR3 region has 12 residues. Trimming at V came to 3 bases and at J to 11 bases, leaving 4 bases not matched to a gene. CDR3 in amino acids: CASSIDRESQHF. CDR3 DNA sequence: TGTGCCAGTAGTATTGACAGGGAATCCCAGCATTTT.

This clone was seen repeatedly, ten times or more. The chain joins TRBV4-3 to TRBJ2-1; the D is unclear. The CDR3 is 17 amino acids. Per the germline V gene, CDR1 is LGHNA and CDR2 is YSLEER. V was trimmed by 0 bases and J by 3 bases, leaving 15 bases between them. The CDR3 sequence: CASSQDAGFGSYNEQFF. The CDR3 DNA reads as TGCGCCAGCAGCCAAGATGCAGGCTTCGGCAGCTACAATGAGCAGTTCTTC.

This clone was detected a few times. The chain uses TRBV5-4 and TRBJ2-3, with 12 bases matching TRBD2. The CDR3 has 17 amino acids. CDR1 SGHNT and CDR2 YYREEE come from the germline V gene (reference sequence). The ends lost 0 bases at V and 6 bases at J; junction bases unmatched: 8. The CDR3 nucleotides are TGTGCCAGCAGCTTGGTGGGCCTGACTAGCGGGAGTGATACGCAGTATTTT. Translating gives CASSLVGLTSGSDTQYF.

This clone was detected only a few times. The chain combines TRBV28 with TRBJ2-1, with 7 bases matching TRBD2. Germline lookup yields CDR1 MDHEN and CDR2 SYDVKM. There are 14 residues in the CDR3. With V trimmed by 8 bases and J by 5 bases, 9 bases remained unmatched. The CDR3 sequence: CASCPGTTNNEQFF. The CDR3 bases are TGTGCCAGCTGCCCCGGGACTACCAACAATGAGCAGTTCTTC.

This clone was recorded a few times. This chain joins TRBV7-7 and TRBJ2-2; 7 bases align to TRBD2. Germline V CDR1 and CDR2: SSHAT, FNYEAQ (reference sequence). CDR3 length: 14 residues. CDR3 DNA sequence: TGTGCTTGGGGAGGGGATTCGAACACCGGGGAGCTGTTTTTT. Protein sequence: CAWGGDSNTGELFF.

This sequence joins TRBV30 and TRBJ1-3; D possibly corresponds to TRBD1 (5 bases). CDR1 is GTSNPN, CDR2 SVGIG, per germline (reference sequence). V lost 1 base to trimming and J lost 4 bases, with 11 bases between them. This CDR3 comprises 14 residues. CDR3 sequence reads: CAWSGGRGGNTIYF. The CDR3 DNA is TGTGCCTGGAGTGGGGGAAGGGGAGGAAACACCATATATTTT.

This clone was observed a handful of times. DNA for the CDR3: TGTGCCAGCAGCAAAGACAGGAATAGCAATCAGCCCCAGCATTTT. Translation: CASSKDRNSNQPQHF. The chain is built from TRBV11-2 and TRBJ1-5; the D gene is possibly TRBD1 (6 bases). This CDR3 has 15 residues. Trimming left V 5 bases short and J 0 bases short, with 11 bases between. The V gene's germline CDR1 is SGHAT and CDR2 FQNNGV.

V and J are TRBV7-9 and TRBJ1-2; TRBD1 matches at 7 bases. The CDR3 spans 14 residues. Germline V gene lookup returns CDR1 SEHNR and CDR2 FQNEAQ (reference sequence). With 5 bases clipped from V and 7 bases from J, the junction kept 10 bases outside the gene matches. CDR3 sequence (DNA): TGTGCCAGCAGCGGAAGGGGGCAAAGCAGTGGCTACACCTTC. It encodes CASSGRGQSSGYTF.

The rearrangement uses TRBV12-1 and TRBJ2-3; the D call in the table, TRBD1, was not verified against the DNA. TRBV12-1 is tagged as a pseudogene. This CDR3 spans 21 amino acids. The CDR3: CASSPPGSRQGKGNCTDTQYF. The CDR3 DNA follows: TGTGCCAGCAGCCCACCTGGCTCCCGACAGGGTAAAGGGAACTGCACAGATACGCAGTATTTT.

The V call is TRBV18, the J call TRBJ1-1, with TRBD1 matching over 7 bases. The CDR3 consists of 13 residues. Per the germline V gene, CDR1 is KGHSH and CDR2 is LQKENI. V dropped 11 bases and J dropped 1; count of bases not matched to a gene: 7. The CDR3 sequence: CAARQGSNTEAFF. CDR3 bases: TGTGCCGCAAGACAGGGCTCGAACACTGAAGCTTTCTTT.

This clone showed up just a few times. The rearrangement joins TRBV11-1 to TRBJ2-7; TRBD1 matches 7 bases. The junction had 3 bases not matched to a gene; V was cut back by 1 base and J by 0 bases. Germline CDR1 is SGHAT and CDR2 is FQDESV (reference sequence). The CDR3 runs 15 residues. CDR3 sequence (DNA): TGTGCCAGCAGCTTAGAGGGACAGAGCTCCTACGAGCAGTACTTC. As protein: CASSLEGQSSYEQYF.